Listed below are T cell receptor beta chains from one sample, sequenced in a study of CD4 T cells in relation to SARS-CoV-2 and coronaviruses. Assay: immunoSEQ multiplex PCR; the TCRdb copy retains only in-frame clones and omits some. The sample yields about 36,000 clones, approximately 80% seen once. These receptors have no known antigen. Sequenced material: memory CD4+ T cells from PBMCs, cultured in vitro. Receptor source: an adult with COVID-19. Each CDR3 is given with its conserved first and last residue. Fields, in order: D gene, clone size, V gene, J gene, CDR3 DNA, CDR3 protein. A D gene is named only where the DNA matches it firmly. The size of a clone is reported for some rows only, either as once, few or many, or as a class for expanded clones.

D: NA
size: NA
V: TRBV9
J: TRBJ1-5
DNA: TGTGCCAGCAGCGTAGGATGGGGGAATCAGCCCCAGCATTTT
CDR3: CASSVGWGNQPQHF

D: NA
size: NA
V: TRBV5-1
J: TRBJ2-3
DNA: TGCGCCAGCAGCTTGGCCACAACGGACACAGATACGCAGTATTTT
CDR3: CASSLATTDTDTQYF

D: NA
size: NA
V: TRBV7-9
J: TRBJ1-1
DNA: TGTGCCAGCAGCTTAGCCCTCGGGAACACTGAAGCTTTCTTT
CDR3: CASSLALGNTEAFF

D: TRBD1
size: NA
V: TRBV7-3
J: TRBJ2-3
DNA: TGTGCCAGCAGGGGTTTGGGACAGACCACAGATACGCAGTATTTT
CDR3: CASRGLGQTTDTQYF

D: TRBD2
size: NA
V: TRBV27
J: TRBJ2-7
DNA: TGTGCCAGCAGCGAGGGGGTAGCGGGGATATACGAGCAGTACTTC
CDR3: CASSEGVAGIYEQYF

D: NA
size: few
V: TRBV4-1
J: TRBJ1-4
DNA: TGCGCCAGCAGCTACCCCGGGTCCAATAATGAAAATCTGTTTTTT
CDR3: CASSYPGSNNENLFF

D: NA
size: NA
V: TRBV5-5
J: TRBJ2-6
DNA: TGTGCCAGCAGCTTGGTTTTCCGGCTAGCTGGCTCTGGGGCCAACGTCCTGACTTTC
CDR3: CASSLVFRLAGSGANVLTF

D: NA
size: NA
V: TRBV20-1
J: TRBJ1-1
DNA: TGCAGTGCACTGACAGGTGTCGCGGCTTTCTTT
CDR3: CSALTGVAAFF

D: TRBD1
size: once
V: TRBV11-2
J: TRBJ2-5
DNA: TGTGCCAGCAGGTTGGGGACAGGCAGTCAAGAGACCCAGTACTTC
CDR3: CASRLGTGSQETQYF

D: NA
size: NA
V: TRBV19
J: TRBJ1-1
DNA: TGTGCCAGCCATATGTGGGGCAGTCTGAACACTGAAGCTTTCTTT
CDR3: CASHMWGSLNTEAFF

D: TRBD2
size: NA
V: TRBV27
J: TRBJ2-4
DNA: TGTGCCAGCAGTGGCGGACTAGCGGGAGGCTTAGCCAAAAACATTCAGTACTTC
CDR3: CASSGGLAGGLAKNIQYF

D: NA
size: NA
V: TRBV28
J: TRBJ2-3
DNA: TGTGCCAGCAGTTCTAGGAACACAGATACGCAGTATTTT
CDR3: CASSSRNTDTQYF

D: TRBD1
size: few
V: TRBV29-1
J: TRBJ1-2
DNA: TGCAGCGTTGGACAGGGGCAGTTGAGTGGCTACACCTTC
CDR3: CSVGQGQLSGYTF

D: NA
size: NA
V: TRBV5-1
J: TRBJ1-1
DNA: TGCGCCAGCAGCCTAGAAGTAAGGGACTCCCACACTGAAGCTTTCTTT
CDR3: CASSLEVRDSHTEAFF

D: TRBD1
size: NA
V: TRBV4-2
J: TRBJ2-7
DNA: TGTGCCAGCAGCCAAGGGTCAAAATACAGGGGCTTCACCTACGAGCAGTACTTC
CDR3: CASSQGSKYRGFTYEQYF

D: NA
size: NA
V: TRBV6-2/TRBV6-3
J: TRBJ2-5
DNA: TGTGCCAGCAGTGCCAACACAGGGTTTAAGGAGACCCAGTACTTC
CDR3: CASSANTGFKETQYF

D: NA
size: NA
V: TRBV7-2
J: TRBJ2-7
DNA: TGTGCCAGCAGCTTAGAACAGGCCTACGCCTACGAGCAGTACTTC
CDR3: CASSLEQAYAYEQYF

D: NA
size: NA
V: TRBV10-1
J: TRBJ1-2
DNA: TGCGCCAGCAGTGAGTCTTCCAACTATGGCTACACCTTC
CDR3: CASSESSNYGYTF

D: TRBD2
size: NA
V: TRBV24-1
J: TRBJ2-1
DNA: TGTGCCACCAGCGGGACTAGCGGGAGGTTTCGGGATGAGCAGTTCTTC
CDR3: CATSGTSGRFRDEQFF

D: NA
size: once
V: TRBV10-3
J: TRBJ1-1
DNA: TGTGCCATCAGTGCCCGGGGAGGGGAGGACACTGAAGCTTTCTTT
CDR3: CAISARGGEDTEAFF

D: TRBD2
size: NA
V: TRBV6-2/TRBV6-3
J: TRBJ2-2
DNA: TGTGCCAGCAGTTACACGGGGGGAGACACCGGGGAGCTGTTTTTT
CDR3: CASSYTGGDTGELFF

D: NA
size: NA
V: TRBV3-1/TRBV3-2
J: TRBJ2-5
DNA: TGTGCCAGCAGCCAAGAGCTCCGGGACGTCCCTTCGAGCCAGTACTTC
CDR3: CASSQELRDVPSSQYF

D: NA
size: few
V: TRBV18
J: TRBJ2-3
DNA: TGTGCCAGCTCACCGAGGGTAGGTGGGCAGTATTTT
CDR3: CASSPRVGGQYF

D: NA
size: NA
V: TRBV5-6
J: TRBJ1-2
DNA: TGTGCCAGCAGCTTCACAACTAACTATGGCTACACCTTC
CDR3: CASSFTTNYGYTF

D: NA
size: NA
V: TRBV3-1/TRBV3-2
J: TRBJ2-1
DNA: TGTGCCAGCAGAGGAAGGGTCAATGAGCAGTTCTTC
CDR3: CASRGRVNEQFF

D: TRBD2
size: NA
V: TRBV11-2
J: TRBJ2-5
DNA: TGTGCCAGCAACCGACCGGGCGCCGGGACTAGAACGGAGACCCAGTACTTC
CDR3: CASNRPGAGTRTETQYF

D: NA
size: few
V: TRBV18
J: TRBJ2-1
DNA: TGTGCCAGCTCAGTAGCGGACTCCTACAATGAGCAGTTCTTC
CDR3: CASSVADSYNEQFF

D: NA
size: NA
V: TRBV28
J: TRBJ1-2
DNA: TGTGCCAGCAGTTTATTGAGGGACCCCTTAGGCTACACCTTC
CDR3: CASSLLRDPLGYTF

D: TRBD2
size: NA
V: TRBV27
J: TRBJ2-1
DNA: TGTGCCAGCAGGACAGAAGGCGGGGGGCCCTACAATGAGCAGTTCTTC
CDR3: CASRTEGGGPYNEQFF

D: TRBD2
size: once
V: TRBV11-2
J: TRBJ2-7
DNA: TGTGCCAGCAGCCCACTCCGCGGGGGTAACGAGCAGTACTTC
CDR3: CASSPLRGGNEQYF

D: NA
size: few
V: TRBV4-1
J: TRBJ2-7
DNA: TGCGCCAGCAGCCAAGGGCCCCGGGGGGCGAACCTCTACGAGCAGTACTTC
CDR3: CASSQGPRGANLYEQYF

D: TRBD2
size: NA
V: TRBV14
J: TRBJ2-7
DNA: TGTGCCAGCAGCCGGACAGCGGGAGCTGTGCAGTACTTC
CDR3: CASSRTAGAVQYF

D: NA
size: NA
V: TRBV18
J: TRBJ2-2
DNA: TGTGCCAGCTCACCGGTCTTTCCGACCGGGGAGCTGTTTTTT
CDR3: CASSPVFPTGELFF

D: NA
size: NA
V: TRBV6-2/TRBV6-3
J: TRBJ1-3
DNA: TGTGCCAGCAGTTCATACAGGAATCCTACCTCTGGAAACACCATATATTTT
CDR3: CASSSYRNPTSGNTIYF

D: NA
size: few
V: TRBV3-1/TRBV3-2
J: TRBJ1-2
DNA: TGTGCCAGCAGCCAAGATAGTCATTCCTATGGCTACACCTTC
CDR3: CASSQDSHSYGYTF

D: NA
size: NA
V: TRBV7-9
J: TRBJ1-6
DNA: TGTGCCAGCAGCTTAGATGGGCTCCACGTTTCACCCCTCCACTTT
CDR3: CASSLDGLHVSPLHF

D: NA
size: NA
V: TRBV2
J: TRBJ2-6
DNA: TGTGCCAGCAGTGAAGGGGGGCTCACTGGGGCCAACGTCCTGACTTTC
CDR3: CASSEGGLTGANVLTF

D: NA
size: NA
V: TRBV3-1/TRBV3-2
J: TRBJ2-7
DNA: TGTGCCAGCAGCCCGACGTGGGTTAGGGCCTACGAGCAGTACTTC
CDR3: CASSPTWVRAYEQYF

D: TRBD1
size: NA
V: TRBV18
J: TRBJ2-3
DNA: TGTGCCAGCTCACGTTTACAGGGGAAGGCAGATACGCAGTATTTT
CDR3: CASSRLQGKADTQYF

D: NA
size: NA
V: TRBV6-5
J: TRBJ2-7
DNA: TGTGCCAGCAGTTACTCTCCGGGTCGGGGCTACGAGCAGTACTTC
CDR3: CASSYSPGRGYEQYF

D: TRBD2
size: NA
V: TRBV7-3
J: TRBJ2-2
DNA: TGTGCCAGCAGCTTAACCAGCGGGAGACCGCCCGGGGAGCTGTTTTTT
CDR3: CASSLTSGRPPGELFF

D: NA
size: few
V: TRBV13
J: TRBJ2-1
DNA: TGTGCCAGCACCCAGGGTGGGACGCAGTTCTTC
CDR3: CASTQGGTQFF

D: TRBD1
size: once
V: TRBV2
J: TRBJ2-7
DNA: TGTGCCAGTTTTGGACAGGGCGGTGGGGAGCAGTACTTC
CDR3: CASFGQGGGEQYF

D: TRBD2
size: NA
V: TRBV7-2
J: TRBJ2-1
DNA: TGTGCCAGCAACTCGGGACTAGCGGGGTACAATGAGCAGTTCTTC
CDR3: CASNSGLAGYNEQFF

D: TRBD1
size: NA
V: TRBV4-2
J: TRBJ1-5
DNA: TGTGCCAGCAGCCCAGCAACGGGACAGGGGACTCAGCCCCAGCATTTT
CDR3: CASSPATGQGTQPQHF

D: NA
size: NA
V: TRBV28
J: TRBJ1-6
DNA: TGTGCCAGCAGTTTGTCTAGGGGGAATAATTCACCCCTCCACTTT
CDR3: CASSLSRGNNSPLHF

D: NA
size: NA
V: TRBV5-8
J: TRBJ2-2
DNA: TGTGCCAGCAGCTCCCCTTCCGGGAGACGGGAACAGACTAACACCGGGGAGCTGTTTTTT
CDR3: CASSSPSGRREQTNTGELFF

D: TRBD2
size: NA
V: TRBV5-4
J: TRBJ2-3
DNA: TGTGCCAGCAGTCAGGGAACCCTAGCCCCTAGCGGGGGACCAGATACGCAGTATTTT
CDR3: CASSQGTLAPSGGPDTQYF

D: NA
size: NA
V: TRBV28
J: TRBJ1-2
DNA: TGTGCCAGCAGCCCAGGGTGGGGCTACACCTTC
CDR3: CASSPGWGYTF

D: NA
size: NA
V: TRBV7-6
J: TRBJ1-3
DNA: TGTGCCAGCAGCTTAGACCGTAGCCCTGGAAACACCATATATTTT
CDR3: CASSLDRSPGNTIYF

D: NA
size: NA
V: TRBV4-1
J: TRBJ2-1
DNA: TGCGCCAGCAGCCAACCACCTAGCGTGCATGAGCAGTTCTTC
CDR3: CASSQPPSVHEQFF

D: NA
size: NA
V: TRBV9
J: TRBJ2-5
DNA: TGTGCCAGCAGCGTTTCCGGGGCGCCTGGTGAGACCCAGTACTTC
CDR3: CASSVSGAPGETQYF

D: NA
size: NA
V: TRBV10-2
J: TRBJ2-2
DNA: TGCGCCAGCAGTCAGGACTTCAAAACCGGGGAGCTGTTTTTT
CDR3: CASSQDFKTGELFF

D: NA
size: once
V: TRBV7-3
J: TRBJ1-1
DNA: TGTGCCAGCAGCTTAGGGTCGAACACTGAAGCTTTCTTT
CDR3: CASSLGSNTEAFF

D: TRBD2
size: NA
V: TRBV4-1
J: TRBJ2-1
DNA: TGCGCCAGCAGCCACCTCAGCGGGAGGGCCTACAATGAGCAGTTCTTC
CDR3: CASSHLSGRAYNEQFF

D: TRBD2
size: NA
V: TRBV5-1
J: TRBJ2-7
DNA: TGCGCCAGCGCCCCACAGGGGAGGGGACTAGCGGGAAGCTACGAGCAGTACTTC
CDR3: CASAPQGRGLAGSYEQYF

D: NA
size: NA
V: TRBV7-2
J: TRBJ1-2
DNA: TGTGCCAGCAGCTTAGGGGGCAGGGCAACCTTC
CDR3: CASSLGGRATF

D: NA
size: NA
V: TRBV12-3/TRBV12-4
J: TRBJ1-6
DNA: TGTGCCTGTTCAGTGAATAATTCACCCCTCCACTTT
CDR3: CACSVNNSPLHF